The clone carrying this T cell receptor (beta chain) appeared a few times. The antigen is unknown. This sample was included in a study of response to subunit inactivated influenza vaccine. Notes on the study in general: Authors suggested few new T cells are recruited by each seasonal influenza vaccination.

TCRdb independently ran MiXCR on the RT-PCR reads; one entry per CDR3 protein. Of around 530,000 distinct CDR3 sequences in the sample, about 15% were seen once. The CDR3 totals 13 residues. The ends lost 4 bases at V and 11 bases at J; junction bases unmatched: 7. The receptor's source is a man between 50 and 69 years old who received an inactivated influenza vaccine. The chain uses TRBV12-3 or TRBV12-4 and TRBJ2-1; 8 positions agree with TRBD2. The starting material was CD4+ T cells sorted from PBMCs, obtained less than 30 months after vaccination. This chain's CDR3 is CASSSAGTSKQFF. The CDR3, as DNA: TGTGCCAGCAGTTCCGCCGGGACTAGTAAGCAGTTCTTC.